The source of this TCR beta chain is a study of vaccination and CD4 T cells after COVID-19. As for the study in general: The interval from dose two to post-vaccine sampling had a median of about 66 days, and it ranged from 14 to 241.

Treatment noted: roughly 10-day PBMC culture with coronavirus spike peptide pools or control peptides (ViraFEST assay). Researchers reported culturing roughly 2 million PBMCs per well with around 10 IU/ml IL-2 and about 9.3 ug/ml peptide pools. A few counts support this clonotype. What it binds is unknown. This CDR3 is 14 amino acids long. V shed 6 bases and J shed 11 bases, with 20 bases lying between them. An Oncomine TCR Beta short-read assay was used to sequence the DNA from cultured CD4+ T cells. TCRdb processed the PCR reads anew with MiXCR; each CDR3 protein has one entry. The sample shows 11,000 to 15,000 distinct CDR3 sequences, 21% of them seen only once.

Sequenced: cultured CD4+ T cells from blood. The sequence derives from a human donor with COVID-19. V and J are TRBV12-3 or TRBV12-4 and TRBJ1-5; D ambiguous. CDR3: CASSLVRAQSAQHF. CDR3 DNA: TGTGCCAGCAGCTTGGTGAGGGCACAATCAGCCCAGCATTTT.